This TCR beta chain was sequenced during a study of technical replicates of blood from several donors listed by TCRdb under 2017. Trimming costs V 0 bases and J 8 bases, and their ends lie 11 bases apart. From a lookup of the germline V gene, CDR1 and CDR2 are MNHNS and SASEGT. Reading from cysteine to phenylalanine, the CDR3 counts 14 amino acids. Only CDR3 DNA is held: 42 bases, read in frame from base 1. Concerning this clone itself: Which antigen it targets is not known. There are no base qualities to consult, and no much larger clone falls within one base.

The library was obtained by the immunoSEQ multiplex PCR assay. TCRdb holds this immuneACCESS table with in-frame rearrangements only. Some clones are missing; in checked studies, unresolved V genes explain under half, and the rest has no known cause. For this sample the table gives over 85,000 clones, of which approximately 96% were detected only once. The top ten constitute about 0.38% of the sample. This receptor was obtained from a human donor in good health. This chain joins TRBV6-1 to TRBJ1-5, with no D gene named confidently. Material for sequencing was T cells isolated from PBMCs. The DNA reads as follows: TGTGCCAGCAGTGAAGCGCTAGGGAGGGAGCCCCAGCATTTT. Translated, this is CASSEALGREPQHF.